This T cell receptor (beta chain) originates from a study of T cells in localized non-small cell lung cancer. Study-level results: Heterogeneity remains possible because sequencing was limited to only one tumor region. Compared with tumor, uninvolved adjacent lung displayed greater T cell clonality, ranking highest overall. Higher blood T cell density tracked longer overall survival. When the top 100 tumor clones were examined, a median around 61 of them also appeared in the adjacent lung, which was paired and uninvolved.

CDR1 is MGHRA, CDR2 YSYEKL, per germline. J was trimmed by 1 base and V by 4 bases; bases with no gene match: 17. This CDR3 spans 19 amino acids. As for this clone: Its antigen is not identified.

The assay was immunoSEQ multiplex PCR, and TCRdb's table has in-frame clones only and misses some. The table has fewer than 20,000 clones, around 82% seen once. The genes are TRBV4-1 and TRBJ2-7; 9 bases match TRBD1. The receptor comes from a male donor at least 60 years old with stage III lung adenocarcinoma. The sequencing here drew on peripheral blood, taken before any cancer treatment. CDR3 sequence: CASSPTPRDRAVRSYEQYF. The CDR3 nucleotides are TGCGCCAGCAGCCCGACACCACGGGACAGGGCAGTACGATCCTACGAGCAGTACTTC.